This is a list of T cell receptor beta chains from one sample in a study of CD8 T cells in Susac syndrome. MiXCR was run by TCRdb on the immunoSEQ multiplex PCR reads, yielding one entry per CDR3 protein. The repertoire holds approximately 130,000 distinct CDR3 sequences, with under 95% as singletons. Input material: CD8+ T cells from PBMCs. The receptors stem from a human donor with multiple sclerosis. Both conserved end residues are part of each CDR3. The D gene is left open where the match is weak. Clone size is not always given. Where it is, it says once, few, many or a class for expanded clones.

j_call clone_size d_call v_call cdr3_nt cdr3_aa
TRBJ1-1 once . TRBV13 TGTGCCAGCAGCTTAGGTGGGTGGAACACTGAAGCTTTCTTT CASSLGGWNTEAFF
TRBJ2-1 . . TRBV21-1 TGTGCCAGCAGCAAAGGAACTAGCGGGAGACCCTCCCGGGACAATGAGCAGTTCTTC CASSKGTSGRPSRDNEQFF
TRBJ1-5 once . TRBV20-1 TGCAGTGCTCGGGCCTGGCGCAATCAGCCCCAGCATTTT CSARAWRNQPQHF
TRBJ1-4 . . TRBV29-1 TGCAGCGTTGCTGCTGAAAAACTGTTTTTT CSVAAEKLFF
TRBJ2-3 . . TRBV4-1 TGCGCCAGCAGCAAATACTCCGGGACCACAGATACGCAGTATTTT CASSKYSGTTDTQYF
TRBJ2-7 . TRBD1 TRBV4-1 TGCGCCAGCAGCCCTGGGACAGGGAGAGTCGAGCAGTACTTC CASSPGTGRVEQYF
TRBJ1-1 . . TRBV30 TGTGCCTGGAGAGGAGGTACTGAAGCTTTCTTT CAWRGGTEAFF
TRBJ2-7 . TRBD2 TRBV20-1 TGCAGTGCTCCTCTTAGCGGGAGGGCCTACGAGCAGTACTTC CSAPLSGRAYEQYF
TRBJ1-1 . . TRBV4-1 TGCGCCAGCAGCCAAGCTACCAGCATTTACACTGAAGCTTTCTTT CASSQATSIYTEAFF
TRBJ2-3 . TRBD2 TRBV9 TGTGCCAGCAGCCTTGGGACTAGCGGAGATTTATGTTTT CASSLGTSGDLCF